The TCR beta chain under discussion was sequenced for a study of T cells in Graves' hyperthyroidism and ophthalmopathy. The CDR3 spans 16 residues. V lost 2 bases, J lost 1 base, and 4 bases stayed unmatched. Germline V gives CDR1 LGHNA, CDR2 YSLEER. RNA transcripts gave rise to amplified TCR beta CDR3 regions. Carried out on the TCR CDR3, a first-round RT-PCR used the HTBI primer set. One entry per CDR3 protein results from TCRdb running MiXCR on the multiplex PCR reads. The data hold 500,000 or so distinct CDR3 sequences, with roughly 18% observed a single time. The chain links TRBV4-3 to TRBJ2-3; 9 nucleotides align to TRBD2. This clonotype originated in a woman between 18 and 29 years old with Graves' ophthalmopathy. Input material: blood. The CDR3 nucleotides read TGCGCCAGCAGCCAATTAGCGGGAGAAGGCACAGATACGCAGTATTTT. Protein sequence: CASSQLAGEGTDTQYF.